This T cell receptor beta chain derives from a study of blood T cells in healthy people across ages. General study points: When set beside aged donors, long-lived donors presented more naive CD4+ cells and higher diversity.

A word on this clonotype: Its target is unknown. One end of the junction fails to match germline, which may point to a read error.

Germline V gene lookup returns CDR1 SQVTM and CDR2 ANQGSEA. CDR3 length: 17 residues. Ranging in age from about 6 to 90, the donors were healthy Caucasian individuals from Russia. Peripheral blood from each donor was collected in a volume of 8 to 10 milliliters. The authors ran a second PCR of roughly 6 to 11 cycles using a sample-barcoded 5' primer and a J-beta primer mix. Every molecule of cDNA carried a tag from a template-switch adaptor with 12 random nucleotides. One entry per CDR3 protein results from TCRdb running MiXCR on the 5' RACE reads. In the table there are around 800,000 distinct CDR3 sequences, 62% of which are singletons.

The specimen sequenced was blood. This sequence originates from a man younger than 45 in good health. The chain couples TRBV29-1 to TRBJ2-7, with D perhaps TRBD1 (5 bases). CDR3 nucleotide sequence: TGCAGCGTAGAAGGACATACCACGGCTACCCGCTTGGACGAGCAGTACTTC. As protein: CSVEGHTTATRLDEQYF.